This TCR beta chain derives from a study of Graves' ophthalmopathy and Graves' hyperthyroidism. The CDR3 consists of 12 residues. The germline V gene has CDR1 SGHAT and CDR2 FQDESV (reference sequence). Deletions cut 5 bases from V and 4 bases from J, with 8 bases between. This clonotype has at least ten counts. RNA served as the template for amplifying TCR beta CDR3 regions. First-round RT-PCR with HTBI primers preceded a second-round multiplex PCR. TCRdb re-called the multiplex PCR reads through MiXCR, storing one row per CDR3 protein. Of 500,000 to 700,000 distinct CDR3 sequences in the sample, 22% were seen once.

Sequenced: peripheral blood. The receptor was isolated from a woman between 18 and 29 years old with stable Graves' hyperthyroidism. Some clones in this sample may be carry-over from other donors' samples. The chain links TRBV11-1 to TRBJ2-5, with a possible D match to TRBD1 (5 bases). CDR3 residues: CASSRGRETQYF. The CDR3 DNA reads TGTGCCAGCAGCAGGGGCCGAGAGACCCAGTACTTC.